This TCR beta chain is from a study of cytomegalovirus exposure and HLA in healthy donors. Study-level points and caveats: It was reported in a later analysis that an Asian-associated ancestry cluster showed fewer N-insertions than the 666-donor mean. The records held CMV serostatus as the only immune exposure information.

In the PCR, 60 Vbeta and 13 Jbeta primers were used. As processed by the authors: Later analysis identified roughly 82 million unique TCR beta chains, 9 million to 12 million shared. Some clones are missing from TCRdb's copy, which holds only in-frame ones; the method was immunoSEQ multiplex PCR. The D gene and trimming were derived from the DNA, and the V and J assignments and clone size from that table. The data hold some 80,000 clones, with about 84% observed a single time. This clone was counted a few times. Antigen: not known. This receptor was taken from a man aged 40-50 years in good health and CMV-seronegative. Source material: PBMCs.

Written as DNA, the CDR3 is TGTGCCAGCAGGAGAACCCAGTTAGAGGAAAACACCATATATTTT. Amino acid sequence: CASRRTQLEENTIYF. V usage is TRBV6-5 and J usage is TRBJ1-3, with D uncertain. There are 15 residues in the CDR3. Germline CDR1 reads MNHEY; CDR2 reads SVGAGI. Between the trimmed V and J ends, which lost 6 bases and 6 bases, there was a span of 18 bases.